This TCR beta chain is from a study of blood T cell repertoires in COVID-19. The overall study: The samples span acute and convalescent COVID-19 from the United States, Italy and Spain. T cells, B-cell-depleted T cells, or PBMCs supplied cDNA or gDNA.

The authors' processing: Amplification from reference gene primers served as the basis for estimated nucleated cell counts. Clones were sequenced by immunoSEQ multiplex PCR, and TCRdb holds only the in-frame ones, with some missing. V, J and clone size are those of that table, while D and trimming were read from the DNA. Here the sample spans 200,000 to 250,000 clones, 83% being singletons. This clone appeared once. The source is a woman aged 25 to 39 with COVID-19, enrolled during active disease. The sequencing input was peripheral blood.

The CDR3 protein is CASSVQTGGGANVLTF. In DNA, the CDR3 is TGTGCCAGCAGCGTCCAAACAGGGGGAGGGGCCAACGTCCTGACTTTC. J is TRBJ2-6 and V is TRBV9, with TRBD1 matching over 8 bases. The V and J ends lost 2 bases and 4 bases, in that order; junction bases with no gene match: 5. The germline V gene has CDR1 SGDLS and CDR2 YYNGEE. The CDR3 covers 16 residues. The whole variable domain, remainder taken from reference TRBV9 and TRBJ2-6, is DSGVTQTPKHLITATGQRVTLRCSPRSGDLSVYWYQQSLDQGLQFLIQYYNGEERAKGNILERFSAQQFPDLHSELNLSSLELGDSALYFCASSVQTGGGANVLTFGAGSRLTVL.